The present entry profiles one T cell receptor beta chain with its context. The data originate from a study of shared clonotypes between healthy human individuals. Study-wide context: Researchers assigned three CD4 naive, three CD4 memory, two CD8 naive and one CD8 memory plate to each donor.

Genomic DNA per cell subset filled all wells of several immunoSEQ plates. TCRdb's table, derived via immunoSEQ multiplex PCR, lists solely in-frame clones and lacks some. This sample has fewer than 3 million clones; 80% to 95% occur once, and the top ten carry approximately 0.41%. Germline V gene sequence: CDR1 SGHTA, CDR2 FQGTGA. The germline V and J ends were trimmed by 5 bases and 3 bases, with 10 bases remaining between them. CDR3 length: 14 residues. The V call is TRBV7-3, the J call TRBJ2-2, with no clear D. The source is a man younger than 35 in good health. Some clones in this sample may be carry-over from other donors' samples. The sequenced material came from naive CD4+ T cells from PBMCs. Regarding subset: CD45RA+ positively selected. The CDR3 coding sequence is TGTGCCAGCAGCGTACGTTCAGACACCGGGGAGCTGTTTTTT. Amino acids: CASSVRSDTGELFF.